Each of the 23 T cell receptor beta chains below was sequenced from the same sample in a study of molecular identifiers for immune sequencing clone quantification. MiXCR was run by TCRdb on the PCR reads, yielding one entry per CDR3 protein. The data show over 600,000 distinct CDR3 sequences, 15% to 20% seen once. The sequenced sample was naive CD8+ T cells from blood, with Jurkat cell RNA spiked in. Sample subset: FACS-sorted CD8+CD4-CCR7+CD45RA+ naive T cells. The source is a human donor in good health. Some libraries in this study had Jurkat cell RNA spiked in.

This clonotype was observed at least ten times. The genes are TRBV7-2 and TRBJ2-1; 12 positions agree with TRBD2. In germline, CDR1 is SGHTA, CDR2 FQGNSA. The CDR3 has 16 residues. V was clipped by 3 bases and J by 3 bases; unmatched bases: 3. The chain's CDR3 is CASSFWTSGIYNEQFF. The CDR3 DNA reads as TGTGCCAGCAGCTTTTGGACTAGCGGGATCTACAATGAGCAGTTCTTC. Filled out from reference TRBV7-2 and TRBJ2-1, the complete variable domain reads GAGVSQSPSNKVTEKGKDVELRCDPISGHTALYWYRQSLGQGLEFLIYFQGNSAPDKSGLPSDRFSAERTGGSVSTLTIQRTQQEDSAVYLCASSFWTSGIYNEQFFGPGTRLTVL.

This clonotype was recorded at least ten times. The chain recombines TRBV7-9 with TRBJ2-7, with 10 bases matching TRBD2. Germline trimming cut 5 bases from V and 2 bases from J; bases unmatched to any gene: 9. This CDR3 has 16 residues. Germline CDR1 and CDR2: SEHNR and FQNEAQ (reference sequence). CDR3 sequence reads: CASSPTLAGETYEQYF. The CDR3 nucleotides are TGTGCCAGCAGCCCCACTCTAGCGGGGGAAACCTACGAGCAGTACTTC.

This clonotype was seen ten or more times. This sequence joins TRBV20-1 and TRBJ1-3, with a possible D match to TRBD1 (6 bases). The ends were cut back, 0 bases at V and 0 bases at J, with 15 bases in the middle. CDR3 length: 17 residues. In germline, CDR1 is DFQATT, CDR2 SNEGSKA (reference sequence). The CDR3 DNA sequence: TGCAGTGCTAGAGACCCGGACAGCCGCTTCTCTGGAAACACCATATATTTT. Its protein is CSARDPDSRFSGNTIYF.

This clonotype was seen ten or more times. The chain is built from TRBV10-2 and TRBJ2-3, with 8 bases lining up with TRBD2. With V trimmed by 4 bases and J by 1 base, 4 bases remained unmatched. This CDR3 contains 15 residues. Germline V lookup: CDR1 WSHSY, CDR2 SAAADI. CDR3 sequence (DNA): TGCGCCAGCAGTGTACTAGCGGTCGGCACAGATACGCAGTATTTT. Translating it yields CASSVLAVGTDTQYF.

This clonotype was detected many times. The chain carries TRBV29-1 and TRBJ2-2, with 7 bases matching TRBD1. V gave up 6 bases and J gave up 4 bases; unmatched junction bases: 5. Germline V gene lookup returns CDR1 SQVTM and CDR2 ANQGSEA. This CDR3 is built from 13 residues. The CDR3 nucleotides read TGCAGCGTACAGGGGTGGACCACCGGGGAGCTGTTTTTT. Translated, it gives CSVQGWTTGELFF.

This clonotype was recorded many times. The chain couples TRBV4-3 to TRBJ2-3, with 8 bases lining up with TRBD2. The ends lost 0 bases at V and 3 bases at J; junction bases unmatched: 5. CDR1 and CDR2 from the germline V gene are LGHNA and YSLEER. The CDR3 has 16 residues. CDR3 sequence: CASSQELAGWTDTQYF. The CDR3 nucleotides read TGCGCCAGCAGCCAAGAATTAGCGGGGTGGACAGATACGCAGTATTTT.

This chain joins TRBV20-1 and TRBJ2-3; weak D call: TRBD2 (7 bases). From germline, CDR1 is DFQATT and CDR2 SNEGSKA (reference sequence). Deletions cut 4 bases from V and 1 base from J, with 12 bases between. The CDR3 length is 14 residues. The CDR3 DNA follows: TGCAGTGCTACAGGCGGGGGCGGCACAGATACGCAGTATTTT. It yields the protein CSATGGGGTDTQYF.

Ten or more counts support this clonotype. The chain uses TRBV27 and TRBJ1-6; D unresolved. Deletions cut 3 bases from V and 6 bases from J, with 3 bases between. The CDR3 totals 12 residues. CDR1 is MNHEY, CDR2 SMNVEV, per germline (reference sequence). The CDR3 DNA reads TGTGCCAGCAGTTTCCTTAATTCACCCCTCCACTTT. Translation gives CASSFLNSPLHF.

This chain connects TRBV19 to TRBJ2-2; possible D gene TRBD1, 5 bases. Between the trimmed V and J ends, which lost 3 bases and 2 bases, there was a span of 10 bases. This CDR3 spans 15 amino acids. Germline lookup yields CDR1 LNHDA and CDR2 SQIVND (reference sequence). CDR3 in amino acids: CASSIVTANTGELFF. The DNA of the CDR3 is TGTGCCAGTAGTATTGTGACAGCTAACACCGGGGAGCTGTTTTTT.

This clonotype was seen a single time. No conserved phenylalanine or tryptophan is present at the end of the CDR3, so a read error is the likely explanation. V is TRBV7-3 and J is TRBJ2-3, with D unresolved. The CDR3 sequence is 17 residues long. Trimming took 5 bases from V and 0 from J, leaving 18 bases between them. Germline V CDR1 and CDR2: SGHTA, FQGTGA. The CDR3 sequence is CASSPESFAFSTDTQYC. In DNA, the CDR3 is TGTGCCAGCAGCCCTGAAAGCTTCGCGTTTAGCACAGATACGCAGTATTGT.

The V call is TRBV6-2 or TRBV6-3, the J call TRBJ2-2; 9 nucleotides match TRBD1. The CDR3 loop spans 16 amino acids. Trimming at V came to 4 bases and at J to 4 bases, leaving 7 bases not matched to a gene. The V gene's germline CDR1 is MNHEY and CDR2 SVGEGT. The CDR3 sequence is CASSFGTGFFTGELFF. The CDR3 DNA reads TGTGCCAGCAGTTTCGGGACAGGGTTTTTCACCGGGGAGCTGTTTTTT.

The V gene is TRBV11-2, the J gene TRBJ2-1; 9 nucleotides line up with TRBD1. Germline CDR1 reads SGHAT; CDR2 reads FQNNGV. The V and J ends lost 3 bases and 3 bases, in that order; junction bases with no gene match: 9. The CDR3 runs to 17 residues. This CDR3 is CASSFLWGQGNYNEQFF. For the CDR3, the DNA is TGTGCCAGCAGCTTCCTTTGGGGACAGGGCAACTACAATGAGCAGTTCTTC. Filled out from reference TRBV11-2 and TRBJ2-1, the complete variable domain reads EAGVAQSPRYKIIEKRQSVAFWCNPISGHATLYWYQQILGQGPKLLIQFQNNGVVDDSQLPKDRFSAERLKGVDSTLKIQPAKLEDSAVYLCASSFLWGQGNYNEQFFGPGTRLTVL.

At least ten counts were recorded for this clonotype. The genes are TRBV7-9 and TRBJ2-7, with 14 bases aligning to TRBD2. V gave up 5 bases and J gave up 1 base; unmatched junction bases: 4. From germline, CDR1 is SEHNR and CDR2 FQNEAQ (reference sequence). The CDR3 totals 16 residues. The CDR3 DNA reads as TGTGCCAGCAGCCCGGGGACTAGCGGGAGTTCCTACGAGCAGTACTTC. This codes for CASSPGTSGSSYEQYF.

About this clonotype itself: An end of the junction differs from the germline gene, which may be a read error. The chain links TRBV4-3 to TRBJ2-7; possibly TRBD2 for D (5 bases). The CDR3 loop spans 14 amino acids. Germline lookup yields CDR1 LGHNA and CDR2 YSLEER. The CDR3 loop reads CAGSQDRGTYEQYF. In DNA form, the CDR3 reads TGCGCCGGCAGCCAAGATCGGGGTACCTACGAGCAGTACTTC.

This clonotype was found a few times. The chain joins TRBV19 to TRBJ2-2, with 7 bases fitting TRBD2. The CDR3 totals 15 residues. J gave up 4 bases and V 3 bases, and 5 bases lay outside the gene matches. The germline CDR1 and CDR2 sequences are LNHDA and SQIVND (reference sequence). The CDR3 reads CASSIGTKGTGELFF. Here the CDR3 DNA reads TGTGCCAGTAGTATCGGGACTAAAGGCACCGGGGAGCTGTTTTTT.

The table lists this clonotype with many counts. V usage is TRBV7-6 and J usage is TRBJ2-7, with no clear D. The ends were cut back, 5 bases at V and 3 bases at J, with 14 bases in the middle. Germline CDR1 reads SGHVS; CDR2 reads FNYEAQ. There are 14 residues in the CDR3. This CDR3 reads CASSPRPQDYEQYF. The CDR3 bases are TGTGCCAGCAGCCCCCGCCCTCAGGACTACGAGCAGTACTTC.

In its sample, this clonotype was seen a few times. This chain uses TRBV29-1 with TRBJ1-3; D remains unclear. The germline V gene has CDR1 SQVTM and CDR2 ANQGSEA. Trimming removed 3 bases from V and 4 bases from J, with 13 bases in between. This CDR3 is 14 amino acids long. CDR3 nucleotide sequence: TGCAGCGTTGATGACGGTGGGTCGGGAAACACCATATATTTT. It translates to CSVDDGGSGNTIYF.

With respect to this clonotype: This may be a read error, as it is one base from a much larger clone. The chain carries TRBV28 and TRBJ2-7, with D tentatively TRBD2 (7 bases). Trimming took 5 bases from V and 5 from J, leaving 16 bases between them. This CDR3 contains 14 residues. CDR1 is MDHEN, CDR2 SYDVKM, per germline. CDR3 sequence: CASSARGAGDEQYF. The CDR3 nucleotides are TGTGCCAGCAGTGCTCGGGGGGCCGGTGACGAGCAGTACTTC. Looking up the rest from reference TRBV28 and TRBJ2-7 gives the full variable domain: DVKVTQSSRYLVKRTGEKVFLECVQDMDHENMFWYRQDPGLGLRLIYFSYDVKMKEKGDIPEGYSVSREKKERFSLILESASTNQTSMYLCASSARGAGDEQYFGPGTRLTVT.

This clonotype was observed at least ten times. The chain uses TRBV6-2 or TRBV6-3 and TRBJ2-7, with 7 nucleotides matching TRBD1. This CDR3 has 13 residues. The V segment lost 6 bases and the J segment 6 bases; nucleotides outside the gene matches: 8. Germline V gene data show CDR1 as MNHEY and CDR2 as SVGEGT. CDR3 loop: CASRPVWDSEQYF. As DNA, the CDR3 is TGTGCCAGCAGGCCCGTCTGGGACAGCGAGCAGTACTTC.

With respect to this clonotype: Just one base apart from a much larger clone, this may be a read error. This rearrangement joins TRBV9 to TRBJ2-1, with D uncertain. The CDR3 is made up of 14 amino acids. From germline, CDR1 is SGDLS and CDR2 YYNGEE. The V end lost 4 bases, the J end lost 8 bases, and 16 bases lay between the germline ends. The DNA of the CDR3 is TGTGCCAGCAGCAGGGCCGGGTCTCGGGATGAGCAGTTCTTC. The encoded protein is CASSRAGSRDEQFF.

In its sample, this clonotype was seen many times. Written as DNA, the CDR3 is TGTGCCAGCAGCTTTTCCTCGTCTAATGAAAAACTGTTTTTT. Protein: CASSFSSSNEKLFF. The chain has TRBV5-6 and TRBJ1-4, with D unresolved. Trimming pared 2 bases from V and 3 bases from J, leaving 8 bases between. This CDR3 has 14 amino acids. Germline CDR1 SGHDT, CDR2 YYEEEE.

This clonotype was detected ten times or more. The V gene is TRBV20-1, the J gene TRBJ2-7; 7 bases agree with TRBD2. Germline assignment: CDR1 DFQATT and CDR2 SNEGSKA (reference sequence). The CDR3 length is 13 residues. The V gene end was trimmed by 2 bases and the J gene end by 2 bases; junction bases not matched to a gene: 3. The CDR3 DNA reads TGCAGTGCTAGACTAGCGGTTACCTACGAGCAGTACTTC. Its protein is CSARLAVTYEQYF.

Note on this clonotype: It may be a read error: a sequence one base away is much more abundant. This sequence joins TRBV2 and TRBJ1-2, with TRBD1 matching over 7 bases. The CDR3 has 19 amino acids. V gave up 4 bases and J gave up 3 bases; unmatched junction bases: 20. Germline loops: CDR1 SNHLY, CDR2 FYNNEI. The CDR3: CASSGALKTGKRRDYGYTF. The CDR3 DNA reads TGTGCCAGCAGTGGAGCGCTTAAGACAGGGAAAAGACGAGACTATGGCTACACCTTC.